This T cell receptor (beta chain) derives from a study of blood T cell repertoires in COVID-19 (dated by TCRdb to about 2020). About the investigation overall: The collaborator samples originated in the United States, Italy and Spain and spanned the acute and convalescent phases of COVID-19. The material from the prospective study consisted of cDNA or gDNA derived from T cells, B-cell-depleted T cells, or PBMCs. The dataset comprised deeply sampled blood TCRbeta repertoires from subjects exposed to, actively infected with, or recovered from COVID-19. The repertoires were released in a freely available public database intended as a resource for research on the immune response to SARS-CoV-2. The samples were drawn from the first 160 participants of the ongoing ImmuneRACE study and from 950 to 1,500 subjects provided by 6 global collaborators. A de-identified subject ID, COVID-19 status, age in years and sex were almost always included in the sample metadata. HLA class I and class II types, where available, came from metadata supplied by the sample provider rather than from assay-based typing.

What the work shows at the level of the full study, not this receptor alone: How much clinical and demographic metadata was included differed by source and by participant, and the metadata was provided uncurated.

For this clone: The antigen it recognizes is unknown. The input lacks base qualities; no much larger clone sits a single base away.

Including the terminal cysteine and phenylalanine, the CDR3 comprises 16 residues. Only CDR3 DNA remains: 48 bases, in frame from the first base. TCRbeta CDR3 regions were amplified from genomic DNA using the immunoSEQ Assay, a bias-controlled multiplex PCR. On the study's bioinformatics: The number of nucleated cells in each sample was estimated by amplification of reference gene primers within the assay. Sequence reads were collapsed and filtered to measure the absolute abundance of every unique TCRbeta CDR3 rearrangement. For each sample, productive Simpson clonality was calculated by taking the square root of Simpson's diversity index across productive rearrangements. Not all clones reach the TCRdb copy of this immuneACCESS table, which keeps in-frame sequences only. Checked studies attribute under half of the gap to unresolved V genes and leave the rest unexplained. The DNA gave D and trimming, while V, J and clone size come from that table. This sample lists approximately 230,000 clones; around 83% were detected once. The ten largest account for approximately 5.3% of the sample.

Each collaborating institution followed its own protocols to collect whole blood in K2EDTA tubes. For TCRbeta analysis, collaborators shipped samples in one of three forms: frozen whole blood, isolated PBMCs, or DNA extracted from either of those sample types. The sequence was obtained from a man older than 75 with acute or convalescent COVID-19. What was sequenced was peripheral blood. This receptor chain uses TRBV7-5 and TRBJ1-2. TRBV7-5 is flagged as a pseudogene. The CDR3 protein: CASNSGGRDGEEGYTF. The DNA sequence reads TGTGCCTCAAACTCGGGGGGGAGGGACGGCGAAGAGGGCTACACCTTC.